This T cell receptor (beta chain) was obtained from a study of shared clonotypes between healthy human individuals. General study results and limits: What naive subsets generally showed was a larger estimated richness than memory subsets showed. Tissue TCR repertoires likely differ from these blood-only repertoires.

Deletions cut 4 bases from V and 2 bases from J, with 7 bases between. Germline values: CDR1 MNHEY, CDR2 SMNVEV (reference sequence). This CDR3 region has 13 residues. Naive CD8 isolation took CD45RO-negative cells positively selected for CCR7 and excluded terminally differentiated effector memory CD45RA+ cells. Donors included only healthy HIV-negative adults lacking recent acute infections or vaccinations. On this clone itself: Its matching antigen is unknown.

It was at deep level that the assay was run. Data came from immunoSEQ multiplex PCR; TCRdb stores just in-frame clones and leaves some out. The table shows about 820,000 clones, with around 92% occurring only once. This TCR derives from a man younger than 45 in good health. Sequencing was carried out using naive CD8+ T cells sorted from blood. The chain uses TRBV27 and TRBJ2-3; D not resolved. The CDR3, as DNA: TGTGCCAGCAGTTCCCCAGACACAGATACGCAGTATTTT. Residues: CASSSPDTDTQYF.